This entry is about one TCR beta chain. What it recognizes is unknown. A single record per CDR3 protein comes from TCRdb applying MiXCR to the 5' RACE reads. Here the sample spans 400,000 or so distinct CDR3 sequences, more than 5.5% being singletons. Germline values: CDR1 DFQATT, CDR2 SNEGSKA (reference sequence). This CDR3 comprises 13 residues. V was trimmed by 6 bases and J by 1 base, leaving 10 bases between them. The data originate from a study of T cells after yellow fever vaccination. General study results and limits: FACS-sorted repertoires could contain abundant clonotypes contaminating from the bulk population. Detected again after the booster were most primary-vaccination clones, at 95% to 96% CD4 and roughly 88% CD8.

The sequenced sample was PBMCs, obtained 5 days after the yellow fever booster vaccination. This clonotype originated in a man aged 25-45 years who received the YFV17D yellow fever vaccine. The rearrangement uses TRBV20-1 and TRBJ2-1; D is possibly TRBD2 (5 bases). The CDR3 sequence is CSAKRGSYNEQFF. In DNA, the CDR3 is TGCAGTGCGAAACGGGGATCCTACAATGAGCAGTTCTTC.